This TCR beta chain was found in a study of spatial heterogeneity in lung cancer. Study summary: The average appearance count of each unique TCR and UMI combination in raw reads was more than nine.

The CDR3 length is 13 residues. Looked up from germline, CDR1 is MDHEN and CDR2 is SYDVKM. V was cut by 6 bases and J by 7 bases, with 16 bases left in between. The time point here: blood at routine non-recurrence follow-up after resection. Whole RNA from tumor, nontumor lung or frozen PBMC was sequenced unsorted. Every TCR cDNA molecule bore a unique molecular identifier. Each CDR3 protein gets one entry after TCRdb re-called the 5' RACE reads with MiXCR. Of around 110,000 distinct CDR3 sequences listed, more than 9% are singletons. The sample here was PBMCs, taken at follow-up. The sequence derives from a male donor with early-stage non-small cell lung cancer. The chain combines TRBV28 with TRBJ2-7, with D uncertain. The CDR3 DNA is TGTGCCAGCAGATCTACGACCGGTAGAGAGCAGTACTTC. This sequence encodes CASRSTTGREQYF.